The T cell receptor beta chain under discussion was sequenced for a study of blood T cell repertoires in COVID-19. The germline gives CDR1 SGHDT, CDR2 YYEEEE. The CDR3 totals 16 residues. The V and J ends lost 0 bases and 6 bases, in that order; junction bases with no gene match: 4. Some clones are missing from TCRdb's copy, which holds only in-frame ones; the method was immunoSEQ multiplex PCR. Found here are 150,000 to 200,000 clones, approximately 83% of them singletons; the top ten hold about 9.6%. The sample consisted of peripheral blood. The gene calls are TRBV5-6 and TRBJ2-3, with 13 bases matching TRBD2. This receptor was taken from a man aged 50 to 60 with active or convalescent COVID-19. The CDR3, as DNA: TGTGCCAGCAGCTTGGGTGGACTAGCGGGAGTGGATACGCAGTATTTT. Encoded protein: CASSLGGLAGVDTQYF.